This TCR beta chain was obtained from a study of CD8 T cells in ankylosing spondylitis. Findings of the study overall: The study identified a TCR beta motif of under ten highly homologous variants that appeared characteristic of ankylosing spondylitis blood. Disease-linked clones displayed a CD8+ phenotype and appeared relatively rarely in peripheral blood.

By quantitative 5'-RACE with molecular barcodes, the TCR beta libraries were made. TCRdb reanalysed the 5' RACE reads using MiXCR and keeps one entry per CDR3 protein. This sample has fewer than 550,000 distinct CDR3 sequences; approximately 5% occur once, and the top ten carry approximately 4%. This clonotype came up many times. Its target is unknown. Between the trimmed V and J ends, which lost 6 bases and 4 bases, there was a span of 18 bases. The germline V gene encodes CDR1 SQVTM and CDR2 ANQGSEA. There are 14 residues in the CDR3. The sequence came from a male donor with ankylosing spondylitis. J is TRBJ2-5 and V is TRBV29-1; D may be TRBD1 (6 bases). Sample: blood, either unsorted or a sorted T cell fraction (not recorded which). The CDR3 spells CSVLDTGWAETQYF. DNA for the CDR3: TGCAGCGTCCTGGATACAGGGTGGGCAGAGACCCAGTACTTC.